This T cell receptor beta chain is from a study of T cells in Graves' hyperthyroidism and ophthalmopathy. General study findings and limits: Blood shared most expanded thyroid clonotypes above 0.001.

This clonotype was counted ten times or more. The antigen remains undetermined. The V gene's germline CDR1 is DFQATT and CDR2 SNEGSKA (reference sequence). This CDR3 region has 14 residues. Between the trimmed V and J ends, which lost 1 base and 1 base, there was a span of 10 bases. Amplification yielded TCR beta CDR3 regions, with RNA transcripts as the source. When the TCR CDR3 underwent first-round RT-PCR, the HTBI primer set was used. TCRdb processed the multiplex PCR reads anew with MiXCR; each CDR3 protein has one entry. The repertoire holds a few hundred thousand distinct CDR3 sequences, with approximately 20% as singletons.

V and J are TRBV20-1 and TRBJ1-2; perhaps TRBD1 as D (5 bases). The material sequenced was blood. This sequence was found in a woman younger than 35 with Graves' hyperthyroidism. CDR3 sequence reads: CSARGGDINYGYTF. The CDR3 nucleotides read TGCAGTGCTAGAGGAGGGGATATTAACTATGGCTACACCTTC.